This T cell receptor beta chain was recorded in a study of Tregs in tolerant kidney transplant recipients. Study-wide results and caveats: Biological reproducibility was not directly addressed, but technical replication error appeared minimal. The most relevant donor-specific Treg TCRbeta repertoire apparently came from expansion with activated donor B cells.

Worth noting for this clone: Its antigen remains unknown.

Thawed PBMCs were FACS-sorted into unstimulated CD4+CD25+CD127- regulatory T cells, CD4+CD25- non-regulatory cells, CD4 and CD8 cells. Repertoires were generated with immunoSEQ multiplex PCR, while TCRdb's copy carries only in-frame clones and drops some. The top ten clones hold around 0.6% of a sample with roughly 120,000 clones, roughly nine tenths of them seen once. The CDR3 runs to 20 residues. The junction had 15 bases not matched to a gene; V was cut back by 1 base and J by 7 bases. Germline loops: CDR1 SGHVS, CDR2 FQNEAQ. The V and J genes are TRBV7-8 and TRBJ2-1; 14 nucleotides match TRBD2. Sequencing used CD4+ T cells from blood. This TCR was sampled from a human donor in good health. The CDR3 here is CASSLGVGTSGGTPINEQFF. In DNA, the CDR3 is TGTGCCAGCAGCTTAGGGGTGGGGACTAGCGGGGGTACACCCATTAATGAGCAGTTCTTC. Full variable domain (outside the CDR3, taken from reference TRBV7-8 and TRBJ2-1): GAGVSQSPRYKVAKRGQDVALRCDPISGHVSLFWYQQALGQGPEFLTYFQNEAQLDKSGLPSDRFFAERPEGSVSTLKIQRTQQEDSAVYLCASSLGVGTSGGTPINEQFFGPGTRLTVL.